The present T cell receptor (beta chain) was sequenced within a study of shared clonotypes between healthy human individuals. General study findings and limits: Larger estimated richness was generally seen in naive subsets than in memory subsets.

This CDR3 contains 15 residues. J was trimmed by 7 bases and V by 5 bases; bases with no gene match: 5. Germline values: CDR1 SGHTA, CDR2 FQGTGA. It was at deep level that the assay was run. Repertoires were generated with immunoSEQ multiplex PCR, while TCRdb's copy carries only in-frame clones and drops some. Among approximately 500,000 clones listed, around 96% were seen once. A word on this clone: What it recognizes is unknown.

All donors were healthy HIV-negative adults lacking recent acute infections or vaccinations. Sample: naive CD4+ T cells sorted from blood. Stated subset: CD45RA+ positively selected. The genes are TRBV7-3 and TRBJ2-1; TRBD2 aligns across 13 bases. This TCR came from a woman in her 30s in good health. CDR3 nucleotides: TGTGCCAGCAGCATTGGACTAGCGGGAGATAATGAGCAGTTCTTC. Its protein is CASSIGLAGDNEQFF.